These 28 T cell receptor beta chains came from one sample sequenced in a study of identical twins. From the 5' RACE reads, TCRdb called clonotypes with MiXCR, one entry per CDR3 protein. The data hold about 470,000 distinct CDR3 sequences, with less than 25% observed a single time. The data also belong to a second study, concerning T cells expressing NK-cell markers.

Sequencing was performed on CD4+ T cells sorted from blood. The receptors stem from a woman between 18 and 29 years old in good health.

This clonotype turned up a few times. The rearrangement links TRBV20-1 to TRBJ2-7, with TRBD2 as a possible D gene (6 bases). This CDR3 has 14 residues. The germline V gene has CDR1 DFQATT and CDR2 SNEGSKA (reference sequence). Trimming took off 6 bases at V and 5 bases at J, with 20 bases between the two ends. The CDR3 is CSATKVGLTHEQYF. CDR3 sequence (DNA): TGCAGTGCCACCAAAGTGGGACTTACACACGAGCAGTACTTC.

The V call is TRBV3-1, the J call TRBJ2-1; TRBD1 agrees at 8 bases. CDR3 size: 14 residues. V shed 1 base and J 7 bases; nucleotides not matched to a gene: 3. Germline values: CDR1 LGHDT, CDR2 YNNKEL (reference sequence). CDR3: CASSQGDRTNEQFF. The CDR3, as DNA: TGTGCCAGCAGCCAAGGGGACAGGACGAATGAGCAGTTCTTC.

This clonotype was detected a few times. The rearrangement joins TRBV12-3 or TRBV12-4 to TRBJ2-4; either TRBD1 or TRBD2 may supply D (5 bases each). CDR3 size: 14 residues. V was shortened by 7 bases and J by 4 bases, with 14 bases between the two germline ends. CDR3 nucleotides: TGTGCCAGCAACGGACGGGGCGTTAAAAACATTCAGTACTTC. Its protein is CASNGRGVKNIQYF.

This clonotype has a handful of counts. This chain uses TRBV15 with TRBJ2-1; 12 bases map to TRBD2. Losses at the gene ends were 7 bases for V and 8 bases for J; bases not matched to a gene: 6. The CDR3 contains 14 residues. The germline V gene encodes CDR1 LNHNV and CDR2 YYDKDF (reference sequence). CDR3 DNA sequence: TGTGCCACCAAGCCGACTAGCGGGAGCGATGAGCAGTTCTTC. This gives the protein CATKPTSGSDEQFF.

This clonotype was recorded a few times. The chain's CDR3 is CSATTSTNTDTQYF. The CDR3, as DNA: TGCAGTGCTACGACTTCCACCAACACAGATACGCAGTATTTT. The chain couples TRBV20-1 to TRBJ2-3; D not certain. CDR3 length: 14 residues. The ends were cut back, 4 bases at V and 2 bases at J, with 13 bases in the middle. CDR1 DFQATT and CDR2 SNEGSKA come from the germline V gene (reference sequence).

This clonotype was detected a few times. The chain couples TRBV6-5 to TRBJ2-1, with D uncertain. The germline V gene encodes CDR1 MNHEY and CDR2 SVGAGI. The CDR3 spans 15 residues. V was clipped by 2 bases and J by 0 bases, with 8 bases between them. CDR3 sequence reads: CASSYRVSSYNEQFF. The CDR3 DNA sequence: TGTGCCAGCAGTTACAGGGTGAGCTCCTACAATGAGCAGTTCTTC.

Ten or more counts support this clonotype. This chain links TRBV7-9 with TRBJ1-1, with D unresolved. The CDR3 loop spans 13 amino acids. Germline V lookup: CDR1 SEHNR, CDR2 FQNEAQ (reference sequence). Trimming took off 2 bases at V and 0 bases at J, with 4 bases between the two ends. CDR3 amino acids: CASSLSVNTEAFF. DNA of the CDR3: TGTGCCAGCAGCTTATCCGTGAACACTGAAGCTTTCTTT.

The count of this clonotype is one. As DNA, the CDR3 is TGTGCCAGCAGCCCTAAGTCACCTCCCGATACGCAGTATTTT. Translating gives CASSPKSPPDTQYF. V and J are TRBV4-2 and TRBJ2-3, with no clear D. V lost 4 bases to trimming and J lost 6 bases, with 14 bases between them. The CDR3 sequence is 14 residues long. The germline V gene has CDR1 LGHNA and CDR2 YNFKEQ.

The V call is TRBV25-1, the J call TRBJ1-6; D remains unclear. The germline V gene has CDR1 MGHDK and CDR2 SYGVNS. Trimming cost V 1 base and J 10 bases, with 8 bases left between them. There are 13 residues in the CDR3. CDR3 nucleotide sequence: TGTGCCAGCAGTGAATCGGAACGGTCACCCCTCCACTTT. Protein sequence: CASSESERSPLHF. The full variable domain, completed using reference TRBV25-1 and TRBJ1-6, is EADIYQTPRYLVIGTGKKITLECSQTMGHDKMYWYQQDPGMELHLIHYSYGVNSTEKGDLSSESTVSRIRTEHFPLTLESARPSHTSQYLCASSESERSPLHFGNGTRLTVT.

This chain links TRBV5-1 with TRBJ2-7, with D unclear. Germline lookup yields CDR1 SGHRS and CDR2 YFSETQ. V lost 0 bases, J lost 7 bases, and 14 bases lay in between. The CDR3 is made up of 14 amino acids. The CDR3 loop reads CASSLVGTLGEQYF. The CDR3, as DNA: TGCGCCAGCAGCTTGGTAGGTACCCTCGGAGAGCAGTACTTC.

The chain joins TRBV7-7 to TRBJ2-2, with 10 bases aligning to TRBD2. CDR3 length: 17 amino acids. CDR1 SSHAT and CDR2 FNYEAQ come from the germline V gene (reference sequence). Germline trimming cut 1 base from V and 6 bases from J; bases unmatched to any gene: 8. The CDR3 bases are TGTGCCAGCAGCTTAGGGAGGCGGACTAGCGGTGCCGGGGAGCTGTTTTTT. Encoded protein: CASSLGRRTSGAGELFF.

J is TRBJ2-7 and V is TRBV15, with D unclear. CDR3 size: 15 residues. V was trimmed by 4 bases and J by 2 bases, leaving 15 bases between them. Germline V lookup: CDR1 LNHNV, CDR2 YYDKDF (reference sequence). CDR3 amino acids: CATSMAPSGAYEQYF. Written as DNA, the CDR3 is TGTGCCACCAGCATGGCCCCAAGTGGGGCCTACGAGCAGTACTTC.

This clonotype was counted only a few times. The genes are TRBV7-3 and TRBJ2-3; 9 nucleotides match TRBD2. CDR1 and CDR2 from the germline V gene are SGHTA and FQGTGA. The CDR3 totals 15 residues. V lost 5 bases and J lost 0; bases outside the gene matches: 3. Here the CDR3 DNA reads TGTGCCAGCAGCATTAGCGGGGGAAGCACAGATACGCAGTATTTT. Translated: CASSISGGSTDTQYF.

The CDR3 loop is CASSFIQGSYEQYF. For the CDR3, the DNA is TGTGCCAGCAGCTTTATCCAGGGTTCCTACGAGCAGTACTTC. The chain has TRBV5-6 and TRBJ2-7; maybe TRBD1 (5 bases). This CDR3 has 14 residues. CDR1 is SGHDT, CDR2 YYEEEE, per germline. The V end was cut by 2 bases, the J end by 1 base, with 10 bases between.

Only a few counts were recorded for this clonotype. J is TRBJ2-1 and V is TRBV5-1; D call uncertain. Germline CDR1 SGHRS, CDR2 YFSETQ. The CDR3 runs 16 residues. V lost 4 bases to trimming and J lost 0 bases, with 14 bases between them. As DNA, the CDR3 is TGCGCCAGCAGCACAGAACCCATCCTCTCCTACAATGAGCAGTTCTTC. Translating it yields CASSTEPILSYNEQFF.

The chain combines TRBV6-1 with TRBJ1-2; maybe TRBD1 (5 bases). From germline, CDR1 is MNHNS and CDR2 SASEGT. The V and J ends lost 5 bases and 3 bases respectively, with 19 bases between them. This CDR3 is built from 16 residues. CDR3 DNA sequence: TGTGCCAGCAGTAGCAGGGAACCCAGAAAAGACTATGGCTACACCTTC. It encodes CASSSREPRKDYGYTF.

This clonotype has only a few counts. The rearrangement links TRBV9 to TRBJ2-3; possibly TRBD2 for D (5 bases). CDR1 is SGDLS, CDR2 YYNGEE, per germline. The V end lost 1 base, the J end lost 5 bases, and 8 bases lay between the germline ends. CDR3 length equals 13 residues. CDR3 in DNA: TGTGCCAGCAGCGTACCGGGGATAGATACGCAGTATTTT. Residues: CASSVPGIDTQYF.

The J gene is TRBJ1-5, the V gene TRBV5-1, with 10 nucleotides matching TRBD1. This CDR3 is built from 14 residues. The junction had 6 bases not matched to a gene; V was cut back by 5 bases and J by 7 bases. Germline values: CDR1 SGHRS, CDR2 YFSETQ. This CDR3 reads CASSYGTGEQPQHF. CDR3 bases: TGCGCCAGCAGTTATGGGACAGGGGAGCAGCCCCAGCATTTT.

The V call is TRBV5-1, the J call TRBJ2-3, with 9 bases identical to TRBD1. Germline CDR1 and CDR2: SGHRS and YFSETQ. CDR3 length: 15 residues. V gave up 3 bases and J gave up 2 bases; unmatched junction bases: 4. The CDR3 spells CASSSGTGTTDTQYF. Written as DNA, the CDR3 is TGCGCCAGCAGCTCCGGGACAGGGACCACAGATACGCAGTATTTT.

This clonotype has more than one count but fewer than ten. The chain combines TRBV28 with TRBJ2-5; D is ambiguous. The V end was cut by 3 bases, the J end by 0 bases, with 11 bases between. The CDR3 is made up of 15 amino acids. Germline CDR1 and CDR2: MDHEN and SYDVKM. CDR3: CASSLMGSYQETQYF. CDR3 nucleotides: TGTGCCAGCAGTTTGATGGGCAGTTACCAAGAGACCCAGTACTTC.

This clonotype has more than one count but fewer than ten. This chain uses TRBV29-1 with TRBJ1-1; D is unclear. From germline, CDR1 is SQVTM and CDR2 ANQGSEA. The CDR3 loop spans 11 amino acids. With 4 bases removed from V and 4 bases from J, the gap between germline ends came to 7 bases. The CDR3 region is CSVVWFTEAFF. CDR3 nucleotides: TGCAGCGTTGTTTGGTTCACTGAAGCTTTCTTT.

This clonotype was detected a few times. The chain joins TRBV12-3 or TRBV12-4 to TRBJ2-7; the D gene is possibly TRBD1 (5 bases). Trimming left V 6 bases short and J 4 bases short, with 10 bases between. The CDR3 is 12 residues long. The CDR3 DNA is TGTGCCAGCAGCTCACAGGAGTACGAGCAGTACTTC. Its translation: CASSSQEYEQYF.

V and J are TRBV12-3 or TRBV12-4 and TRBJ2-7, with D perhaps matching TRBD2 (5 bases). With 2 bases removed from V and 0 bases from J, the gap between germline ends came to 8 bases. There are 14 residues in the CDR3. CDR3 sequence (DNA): TGTGCCAGCAGTTTATGGGCGGGCTCCTACGAGCAGTACTTC. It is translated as CASSLWAGSYEQYF.

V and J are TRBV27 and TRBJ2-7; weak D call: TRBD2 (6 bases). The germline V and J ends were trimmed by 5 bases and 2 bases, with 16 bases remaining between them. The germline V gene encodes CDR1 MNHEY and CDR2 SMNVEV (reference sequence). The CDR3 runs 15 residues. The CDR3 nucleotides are TGTGCCAGCAGTCCCTGGCGGGACCTCCCCTACGAGCAGTACTTC. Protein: CASSPWRDLPYEQYF.

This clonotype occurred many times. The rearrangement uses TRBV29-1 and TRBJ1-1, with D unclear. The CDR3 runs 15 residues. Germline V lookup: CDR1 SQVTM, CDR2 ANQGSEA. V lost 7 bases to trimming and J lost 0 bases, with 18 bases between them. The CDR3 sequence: CSGAPGWAMNTEAFF. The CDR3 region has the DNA TGCAGCGGAGCTCCTGGGTGGGCCATGAACACTGAAGCTTTCTTT. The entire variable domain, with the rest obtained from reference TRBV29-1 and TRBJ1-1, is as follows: SAVISQKPSRDICQRGTSLTIQCQVDSQVTMMFWYRQQPGQSLTLIATANQGSEATYESGFVIDKFPISRPNLTFSTLTVSNMSPEDSSIYLCSGAPGWAMNTEAFFGQGTRLTVV.

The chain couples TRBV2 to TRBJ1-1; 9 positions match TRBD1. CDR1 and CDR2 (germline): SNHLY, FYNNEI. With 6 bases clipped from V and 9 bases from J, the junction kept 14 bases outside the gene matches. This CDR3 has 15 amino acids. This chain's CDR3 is CASRETGQGWLKAFF. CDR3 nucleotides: TGTGCCAGCAGGGAGACAGGACAGGGGTGGTTGAAAGCTTTCTTT.

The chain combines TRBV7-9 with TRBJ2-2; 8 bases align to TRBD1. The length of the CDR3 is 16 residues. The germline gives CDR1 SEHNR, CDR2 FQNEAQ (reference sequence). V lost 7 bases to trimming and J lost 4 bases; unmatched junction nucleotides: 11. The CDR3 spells CASNFNTGGGTGELFF. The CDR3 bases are TGTGCCAGCAACTTCAATACAGGGGGAGGCACCGGGGAGCTGTTTTTT.

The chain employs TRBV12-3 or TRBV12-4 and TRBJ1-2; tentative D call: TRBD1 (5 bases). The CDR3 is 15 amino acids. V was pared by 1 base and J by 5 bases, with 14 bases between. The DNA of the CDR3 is TGTGCCAGCAGTTTAGGTGACAGCTACTCTTATGGCTACACCTTC. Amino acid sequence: CASSLGDSYSYGYTF.